A single sample gave rise to the 7 T cell receptor beta chains below, sequenced in a study of blood T cell repertoires in COVID-19. Method: immunoSEQ multiplex PCR; TCRdb's copy keeps in-frame clones and lacks some. The sample has tens of thousands of clones, about four fifths seen once. The sequenced sample consisted of PBMCs or T cells enriched from blood (not recorded which). Receptors were obtained from a woman aged 35 to 49 with acute COVID-19.

The chain couples TRBV6-6 to TRBJ1-1; D possibly corresponds to TRBD1 (6 bases). V was pared by 6 bases and J by 2 bases, with 10 bases between. CDR3 length: 13 amino acids. Per germline, CDR1 MNHNY and CDR2 SVGAGI (reference sequence). For the CDR3, the DNA is TGTGCCAGCAGCTGGACAGCAAACACTGAAGCTTTCTTT. Translated: CASSWTANTEAFF.

This clone was seen a few times. This chain connects TRBV11-2 to TRBJ1-6, with D uncertain. CDR1 is SGHAT and CDR2 is FQNNGV in the germline V gene. The CDR3 extends over 16 amino acids. V lost 0 bases, J lost 9 bases, and 15 bases lay in between. The CDR3 nucleotides are TGTGCCAGCAGCTTAGAAAGGCCCCTCGGGAGTTCACCCCTCCACTTT. It codes for CASSLERPLGSSPLHF.

This chain joins TRBV7-9 and TRBJ2-3, with unresolved D. Germline V gives CDR1 SEHNR, CDR2 FQNEAQ (reference sequence). The ends were cut back, 5 bases at V and 4 bases at J, with 7 bases in the middle. This CDR3 spans 12 amino acids. DNA for the CDR3: TGTGCCAGCAGCCTCTCAGCAGATACGCAGTATTTT. Amino acids: CASSLSADTQYF.

The V call is TRBV19, the J call TRBJ2-1, with TRBD2 as a possible D gene (5 bases). Trimming left V 3 bases short and J 9 bases short, with 12 bases between. This CDR3 is 13 amino acids long. Germline lookup yields CDR1 LNHDA and CDR2 SQIVND (reference sequence). CDR3 coding DNA: TGTGCCAGTAGTATGAGCGGAAAATCTGAGCAGTTCTTC. Amino acids: CASSMSGKSEQFF.

The chain employs TRBV27 and TRBJ2-1; TRBD2 aligns across 7 bases. This CDR3 comprises 15 residues. J lost 4 bases, V lost 3 bases, and 6 bases had no gene match. Germline V gene sequence: CDR1 MNHEY, CDR2 SMNVEV (reference sequence). In DNA, the CDR3 is TGTGCCAGCAGTTTGGCTAGCGGAACATACAATGAGCAGTTCTTC. Translated: CASSLASGTYNEQFF.

This clone showed up just a few times. V usage is TRBV5-1 and J usage is TRBJ2-3; a possible D gene is TRBD1 (5 bases). The CDR3 has 13 residues. Looked up from germline, CDR1 is SGHRS and CDR2 is YFSETQ. V was pared by 6 bases and J by 5 bases, with 13 bases between. CDR3: CASTRQGEDTQYF. DNA of the CDR3: TGCGCCAGCACGAGGCAGGGCGAAGATACGCAGTATTTT.

The J gene is TRBJ2-1, the V gene TRBV6-5; D call uncertain. This CDR3 spans 14 amino acids. Germline CDR1 reads MNHEY; CDR2 reads SVGAGI. V was pared by 11 bases and J by 0 bases, with 14 bases between. CDR3 in amino acids: CASFSRVSYNEQFF. CDR3 sequence (DNA): TGTGCCTCATTTAGTCGGGTCTCCTACAATGAGCAGTTCTTC.